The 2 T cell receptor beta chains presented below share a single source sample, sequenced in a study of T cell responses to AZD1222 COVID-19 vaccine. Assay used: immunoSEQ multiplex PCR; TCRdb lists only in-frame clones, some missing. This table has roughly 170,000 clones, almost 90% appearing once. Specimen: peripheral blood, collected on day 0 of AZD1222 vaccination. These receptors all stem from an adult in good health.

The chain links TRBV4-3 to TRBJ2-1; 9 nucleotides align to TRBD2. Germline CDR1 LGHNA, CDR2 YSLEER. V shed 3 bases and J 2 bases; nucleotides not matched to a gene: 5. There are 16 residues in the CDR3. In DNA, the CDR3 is TGCGCCAGCAGCCAGAGGCGGGGGGGCCCCTACAATGAGCAGTTCTTC. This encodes CASSQRRGGPYNEQFF.

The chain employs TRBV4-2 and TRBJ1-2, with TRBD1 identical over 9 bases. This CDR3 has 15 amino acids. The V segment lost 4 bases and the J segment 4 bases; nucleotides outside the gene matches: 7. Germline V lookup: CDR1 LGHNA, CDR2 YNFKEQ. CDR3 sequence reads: CASSPSTGGPYGYTF. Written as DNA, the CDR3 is TGTGCCAGCAGCCCCTCGACAGGGGGGCCCTATGGCTACACCTTC.